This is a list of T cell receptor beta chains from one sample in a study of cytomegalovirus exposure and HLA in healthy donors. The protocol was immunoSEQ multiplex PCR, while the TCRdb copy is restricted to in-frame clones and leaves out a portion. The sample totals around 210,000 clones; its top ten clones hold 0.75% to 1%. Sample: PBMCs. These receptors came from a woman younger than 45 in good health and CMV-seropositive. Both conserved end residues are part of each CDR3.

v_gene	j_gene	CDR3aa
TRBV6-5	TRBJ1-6	CASSLDRGPPSPLHF
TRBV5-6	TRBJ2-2	CASSLGGDGELFF
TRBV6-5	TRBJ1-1	CASSRSTGITEAFF
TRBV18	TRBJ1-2	CASSPRGASYGYTF
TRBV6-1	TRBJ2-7	CASSDLQGAYEQYF
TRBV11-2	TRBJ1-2	CASSSPPGGLGYTF
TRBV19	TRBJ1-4	CASSIVGTRKLFF
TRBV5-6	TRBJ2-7	CASSLESGTGVHEQYF
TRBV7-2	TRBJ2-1	CASSTSDGNEQFF
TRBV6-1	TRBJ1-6	CASSGQGKEPLHF
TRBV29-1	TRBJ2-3	CSVEVTRTVSTDTQYF
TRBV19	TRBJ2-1	CASSLTGTAYNEQFF
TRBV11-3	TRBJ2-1	CASSQGAGGPPEQFF
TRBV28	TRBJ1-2	CASLRDRANYGYTF
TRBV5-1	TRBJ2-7	CASSYQAGGPKKERYF
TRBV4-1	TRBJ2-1	CASSQGIAGGSYNEQFF
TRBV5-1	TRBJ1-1	CASSLGRGTGMNTEAFF
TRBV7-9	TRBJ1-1	CASSSGGDTEAFF
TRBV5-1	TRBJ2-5	CASSLERAGGAETQYF
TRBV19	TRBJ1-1	CASSIGTANTEAFF
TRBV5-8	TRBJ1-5	CASSPQRYSNQPQHF
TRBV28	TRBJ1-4	CASSSYRNEKLFF